Below, 19 T cell receptor beta chains from the same sample are listed, as sequenced in a study of graft-versus-host responses after intestinal transplantation. Which antigens these TCRs recognize remains unknown. Libraries were prepared by immunoSEQ multiplex PCR; TCRdb keeps only in-frame clonotypes and omits some of them. The table records roughly 96,000 clones, roughly nine tenths of them present only once. The source material was unstimulated CD8+ T cells sorted from spleen or lymph node cells, sampled before intestinal transplant. All receptors come from a human donor who received an intestinal transplant.

This rearrangement joins TRBV25-1 to TRBJ1-1; 7 bases are shared with TRBD1. Per the germline V gene, CDR1 is MGHDK and CDR2 is SYGVNS. The V and J ends lost 8 bases and 6 bases, in that order; junction bases with no gene match: 6. The CDR3 sequence is 12 residues long. DNA of the CDR3: TGTGCCAGCTCCACAGGGGTTTCTGAAGCTTTCTTT. Protein: CASSTGVSEAFF.

This chain links TRBV6-5 with TRBJ2-4; D may be TRBD1 (5 bases). The germline V gene encodes CDR1 MNHEY and CDR2 SVGAGI. V gave up 5 bases and J gave up 0 bases, with 8 bases separating them. The length of the CDR3 is 14 residues. CDR3 region: CASSNQGAKNIQYF. The CDR3 nucleotides read TGTGCCAGCAGTAACCAGGGAGCCAAAAACATTCAGTACTTC.

This CDR3 is CASSSRTSGRYEQYF. In DNA, the CDR3 is TGTGCCAGCAGCTCCCGGACTAGCGGACGATACGAGCAGTACTTC. V is TRBV5-4 and J is TRBJ2-7; TRBD2 matches at 10 bases. This CDR3 is 15 amino acids long. The germline V gene has CDR1 SGHNT and CDR2 YYREEE (reference sequence). Trimming at V came to 3 bases and at J to 4 bases, leaving 7 bases not matched to a gene.

V gene TRBV19 combines with J gene TRBJ2-3; tentatively, D is TRBD1 (5 bases). The V end lost 9 bases, the J end lost 0 bases, and 16 bases lay between the germline ends. Germline V CDR1 and CDR2: LNHDA, SQIVND (reference sequence). This CDR3 has 15 residues. For the CDR3, the DNA is TGTGCCAGCCAGGGTGCTCCCTTTAGCACAGATACGCAGTATTTT. Translating gives CASQGAPFSTDTQYF.

The chain uses TRBV27 and TRBJ1-2; a possible D gene is TRBD1 (6 bases). Trimming cost V 8 bases and J 6 bases, with 10 bases left between them. The V gene's germline CDR1 is MNHEY and CDR2 SMNVEV (reference sequence). The CDR3 has 11 amino acids. The CDR3 region is CASSGGNGYTF. In nucleotides, the CDR3 is TGTGCCAGCTCGGGGGGCAATGGCTACACCTTC.

This chain uses TRBV5-6 with TRBJ1-2; TRBD1 matches at 7 bases. CDR3 length equals 15 residues. CDR1 SGHDT and CDR2 YYEEEE come from the germline V gene. J was trimmed by 4 bases and V by 2 bases; bases with no gene match: 8. The CDR3 protein is CASSLGQAETYGYTF. In DNA form, the CDR3 reads TGTGCCAGCAGCTTAGGACAGGCGGAAACCTATGGCTACACCTTC.

The V and J genes are TRBV2 and TRBJ2-1; 12 positions agree with TRBD2. The CDR3 has 15 amino acids. Germline assignment: CDR1 SNHLY and CDR2 FYNNEI. The junction had 2 bases not matched to a gene; V was cut back by 6 bases and J by 2 bases. CDR3 sequence: CASSRLAGAYNEQFF. Here the CDR3 DNA reads TGTGCCAGCAGCCGACTAGCGGGAGCCTACAATGAGCAGTTCTTC.

The chain combines TRBV6-6 with TRBJ1-1; D unresolved. CDR3 size: 13 residues. Trimming left V 2 bases short and J 8 bases short, with 12 bases between. Germline loops: CDR1 MNHNY, CDR2 SVGAGI (reference sequence). The CDR3 sequence: CASSYRWAAEAFF. As DNA, the CDR3 is TGTGCCAGCAGTTACCGGTGGGCAGCCGAAGCTTTCTTT.

This chain links TRBV7-9 with TRBJ1-1; TRBD1 matches at 7 bases. Germline-derived CDR1 and CDR2 are SEHNR and FQNEAQ (reference sequence). This CDR3 comprises 13 residues. The trim removed 4 bases at V and 1 base at J, leaving 0 bases unmatched. DNA for the CDR3: TGTGCCAGCAGCTGGACAGGGAACACTGAAGCTTTCTTT. It encodes CASSWTGNTEAFF.

This chain links TRBV4-1 with TRBJ2-7; D may be TRBD1 (6 bases). This CDR3 comprises 15 residues. V lost 0 bases and J lost 6, with 15 bases in between. Germline assignment: CDR1 MGHRA and CDR2 YSYEKL. The CDR3 coding sequence is TGCGCCAGCAGCCAAGAAGGAGGACAGTACACCGAGCAGTACTTC. This encodes CASSQEGGQYTEQYF.

The CDR3 DNA follows: TGTGCCAGCAGCCCCGGGGGAACGGGGAATGAGCAGTTCTTC. This codes for CASSPGGTGNEQFF. This chain connects TRBV5-6 to TRBJ2-1, with TRBD2 as a possible D gene (6 bases). CDR3 size: 14 residues. Germline CDR1 and CDR2: SGHDT and YYEEEE. V lost 4 bases and J 7 bases, leaving 15 bases between the germline ends.

Details on this clone: The junction differs from germline at one of its ends, possibly a read error. This chain connects TRBV6-5 to TRBJ2-1; the match to TRBD2 covers 13 bases. The CDR3 is 15 amino acids. Germline V CDR1 and CDR2: MNHEY, SVGAGI. CDR3 sequence (DNA): TGTGTCAGCAGTCGGACTAGCGGGAGCGACGATGAGCAGTTCTTC. Translating it yields CVSSRTSGSDDEQFF.

Only one count was recorded for this clone. V usage is TRBV10-2 and J usage is TRBJ2-3; D unresolved. The CDR3 covers 13 residues. V was pared by 5 bases and J by 2 bases, with 8 bases between. Germline assignment: CDR1 WSHSY and CDR2 SAAADI. The CDR3 here is CASSPRDTDTQYF. The CDR3 bases are TGCGCCAGCAGTCCGAGAGACACAGATACGCAGTATTTT.

This clone was detected only once. This rearrangement joins TRBV27 to TRBJ1-2, with TRBD1 matching 9 bases. The CDR3 spans 16 residues. Germline V gene lookup returns CDR1 MNHEY and CDR2 SMNVEV (reference sequence). The V segment lost 0 bases and the J segment 6 bases; nucleotides outside the gene matches: 8. CDR3 loop: CASSLSIGTGFDGYTF. The CDR3 DNA sequence: TGTGCCAGCAGTTTATCGATAGGGACAGGGTTCGATGGCTACACCTTC.

This chain joins TRBV9 and TRBJ2-3; TRBD2 aligns across 8 bases. The CDR3 runs 15 residues. With 4 bases clipped from V and 5 bases from J, the junction kept 9 bases outside the gene matches. The germline CDR1 and CDR2 sequences are SGDLS and YYNGEE. This CDR3 reads CASSPSGRGGDTQYF. CDR3 nucleotide sequence: TGTGCCAGCAGCCCCAGCGGGAGAGGTGGAGATACGCAGTATTTT. Looking up the rest from reference TRBV9 and TRBJ2-3 gives the full variable domain: DSGVTQTPKHLITATGQRVTLRCSPRSGDLSVYWYQQSLDQGLQFLIQYYNGEERAKGNILERFSAQQFPDLHSELNLSSLELGDSALYFCASSPSGRGGDTQYFGPGTRLTVL.

The CDR3 spells CASTPGNPDSYNEQFF. DNA of the CDR3: TGTGCCAGCACCCCGGGGAATCCGGATTCCTACAATGAGCAGTTCTTC. The chain couples TRBV5-6 to TRBJ2-1; D perhaps matches TRBD2 (5 bases). CDR1 is SGHDT and CDR2 is YYEEEE in the germline V gene. Deletions cut 6 bases from V and 1 base from J, with 17 bases between. The CDR3 covers 16 residues.

J is TRBJ2-2 and V is TRBV4-2; possibly TRBD1 for D (5 bases). Germline CDR1 and CDR2: LGHNA and YNFKEQ. V lost 3 bases, J lost 0 bases, and 23 bases lay in between. This CDR3 spans 20 amino acids. The CDR3 DNA sequence: TGTGCCAGCAGCCAGGGGCCTTTTGGGTTTGTTACCTCGAACACCGGGGAGCTGTTTTTT. It translates to CASSQGPFGFVTSNTGELFF.

The rearrangement uses TRBV27 and TRBJ2-5; D remains ambiguous. CDR1 MNHEY and CDR2 SMNVEV come from the germline V gene (reference sequence). V lost 1 base, J lost 1 base, and 10 bases lay in between. This CDR3 contains 15 residues. Here the CDR3 reads CASSLYSGFQETQYF. The CDR3 nucleotides read TGTGCCAGCAGTTTATATTCCGGGTTCCAAGAGACCCAGTACTTC.

The chain recombines TRBV28 with TRBJ2-7; D gene ambiguous. This CDR3 is 12 amino acids long. CDR1 MDHEN and CDR2 SYDVKM come from the germline V gene. V shed 8 bases and J shed 2 bases, with 10 bases lying between them. The CDR3 region has the DNA TGTGCCAGCGCTAAAAACCCCTACGAGCAGTACTTC. Translating gives CASAKNPYEQYF.